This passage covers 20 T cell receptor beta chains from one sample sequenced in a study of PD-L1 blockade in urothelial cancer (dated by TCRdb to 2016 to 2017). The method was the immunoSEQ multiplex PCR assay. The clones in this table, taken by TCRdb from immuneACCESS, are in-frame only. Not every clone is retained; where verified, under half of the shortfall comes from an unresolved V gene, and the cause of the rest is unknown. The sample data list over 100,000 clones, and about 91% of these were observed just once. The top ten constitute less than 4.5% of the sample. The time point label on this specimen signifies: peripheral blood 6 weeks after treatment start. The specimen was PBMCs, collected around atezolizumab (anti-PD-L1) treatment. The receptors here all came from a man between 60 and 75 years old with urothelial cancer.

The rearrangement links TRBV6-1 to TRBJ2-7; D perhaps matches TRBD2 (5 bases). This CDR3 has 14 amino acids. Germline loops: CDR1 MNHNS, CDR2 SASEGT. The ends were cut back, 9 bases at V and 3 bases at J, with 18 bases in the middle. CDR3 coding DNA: TGTGCCAGACCCGCCGGACTCAGGTTCTACGAGCAGTACTTC. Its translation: CARPAGLRFYEQYF.

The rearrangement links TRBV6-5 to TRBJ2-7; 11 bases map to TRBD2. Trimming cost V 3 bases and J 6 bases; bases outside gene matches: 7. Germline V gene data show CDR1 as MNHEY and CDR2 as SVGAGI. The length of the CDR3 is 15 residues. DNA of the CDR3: TGTGCCAGCAGTTATGTAGCGGGAGGGCCTATCGAGCAGTACTTC. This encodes CASSYVAGGPIEQYF.

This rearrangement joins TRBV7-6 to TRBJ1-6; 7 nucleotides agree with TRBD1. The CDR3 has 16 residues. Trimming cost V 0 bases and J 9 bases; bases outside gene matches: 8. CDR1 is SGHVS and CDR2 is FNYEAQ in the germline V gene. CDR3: CASSLASGGRFSPLHF. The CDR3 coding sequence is TGTGCCAGCAGCTTAGCCTCAGGGGGACGATTTTCACCCCTCCACTTT. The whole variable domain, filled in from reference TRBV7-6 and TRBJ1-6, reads GAGVSQSPRYKVTKRGQDVALRCDPISGHVSLYWYRQALGQGPEFLTYFNYEAQQDKSGLPNDRFSAERPEGSISTLTIQRTEQRDSAMYRCASSLASGGRFSPLHFGNGTRLTVT.

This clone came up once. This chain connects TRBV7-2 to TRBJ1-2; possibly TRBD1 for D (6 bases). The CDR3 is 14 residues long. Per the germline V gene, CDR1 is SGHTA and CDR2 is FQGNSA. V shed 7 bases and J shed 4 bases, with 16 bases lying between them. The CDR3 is CASTPGHGSYGYTF. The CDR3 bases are TGTGCCAGCACCCCGGGACACGGATCCTATGGCTACACCTTC.

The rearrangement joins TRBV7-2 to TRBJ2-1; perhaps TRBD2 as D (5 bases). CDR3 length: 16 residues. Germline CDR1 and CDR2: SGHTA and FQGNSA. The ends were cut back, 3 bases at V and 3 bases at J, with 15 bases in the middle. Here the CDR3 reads CASSLRAEVIYNEQFF. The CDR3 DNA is TGTGCCAGCAGCTTGAGAGCGGAGGTGATCTACAATGAGCAGTTCTTC.

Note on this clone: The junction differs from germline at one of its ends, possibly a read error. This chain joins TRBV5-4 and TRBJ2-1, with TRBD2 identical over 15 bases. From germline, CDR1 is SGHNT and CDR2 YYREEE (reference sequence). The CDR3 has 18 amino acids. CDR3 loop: CASSFFRTSGGAYNEQFF. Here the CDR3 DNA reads TGTGCCAGCAGCTTCTTTAGGACTAGCGGGGGGGCCTATAATGAGCAGTTCTTC.

CDR3 in amino acids: CASSRNAGTAVEKLFF. The CDR3 region has the DNA TGTGCCAGCAGCCGAAATGCCGGGACAGCGGTAGAAAAACTGTTTTTT. The chain employs TRBV5-4 and TRBJ1-4; 7 bases are a match to TRBD1. Germline trimming cut 4 bases from V and 8 bases from J; bases unmatched to any gene: 14. The CDR3 extends over 16 amino acids. CDR1 SGHNT and CDR2 YYREEE come from the germline V gene (reference sequence). The whole variable domain, remainder taken from reference TRBV5-4 and TRBJ1-4, is ETGVTQSPTHLIKTRGQQVTLRCSSQSGHNTVSWYQQALGQGPQFIFQYYREEENGRGNFPPRFSGLQFPNYSSELNVNALELDDSALYLCASSRNAGTAVEKLFFGSGTQLSVL.

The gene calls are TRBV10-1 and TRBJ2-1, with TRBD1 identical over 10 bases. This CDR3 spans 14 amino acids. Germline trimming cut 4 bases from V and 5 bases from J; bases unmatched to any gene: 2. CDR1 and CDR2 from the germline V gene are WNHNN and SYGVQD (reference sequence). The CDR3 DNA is TGCGCCAGCAGTGGGGGACAGGGGAACAATGAGCAGTTCTTC. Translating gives CASSGGQGNNEQFF.

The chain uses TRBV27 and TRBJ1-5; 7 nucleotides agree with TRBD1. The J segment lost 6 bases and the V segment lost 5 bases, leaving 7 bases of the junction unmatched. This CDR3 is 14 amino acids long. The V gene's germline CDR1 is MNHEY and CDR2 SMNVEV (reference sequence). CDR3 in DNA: TGTGCCAGCAGTGAATGGACAGGTAGTCAGCCCCAGCATTTT. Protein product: CASSEWTGSQPQHF.

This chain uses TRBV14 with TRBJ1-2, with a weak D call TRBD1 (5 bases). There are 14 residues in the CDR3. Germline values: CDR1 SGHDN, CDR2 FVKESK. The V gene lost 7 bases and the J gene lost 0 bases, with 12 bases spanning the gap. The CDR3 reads CASKDQTANYGYTF. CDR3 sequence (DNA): TGTGCCAGCAAAGATCAGACAGCTAACTATGGCTACACCTTC. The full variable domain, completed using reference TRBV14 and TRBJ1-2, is EAGVTQFPSHSVIEKGQTVTLRCDPISGHDNLYWYRRVMGKEIKFLLHFVKESKQDESGMPNNRFLAERTGGTYSTLKVQPAELEDSGVYFCASKDQTANYGYTFGSGTRLTVV.

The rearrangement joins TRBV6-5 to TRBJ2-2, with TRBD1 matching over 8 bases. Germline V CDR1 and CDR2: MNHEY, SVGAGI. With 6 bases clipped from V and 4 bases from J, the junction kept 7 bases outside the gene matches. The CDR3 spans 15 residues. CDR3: CASSPGGASTGELFF. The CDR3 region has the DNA TGTGCCAGCAGCCCAGGGGGCGCGAGCACCGGGGAGCTGTTTTTT.

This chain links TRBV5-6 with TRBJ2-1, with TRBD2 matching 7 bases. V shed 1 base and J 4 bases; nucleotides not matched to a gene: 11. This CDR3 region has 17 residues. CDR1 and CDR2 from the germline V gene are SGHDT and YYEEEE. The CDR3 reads CASSLSLRRGVYNEQFF. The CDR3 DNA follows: TGTGCCAGCAGCTTGTCGCTCAGACGGGGGGTATACAATGAGCAGTTCTTC.

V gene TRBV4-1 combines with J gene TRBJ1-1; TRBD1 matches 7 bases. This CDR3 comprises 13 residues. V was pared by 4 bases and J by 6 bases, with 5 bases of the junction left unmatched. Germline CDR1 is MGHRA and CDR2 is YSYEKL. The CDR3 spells CASSRQGGSEAFF. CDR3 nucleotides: TGCGCCAGCAGCCGACAGGGTGGGTCTGAAGCTTTCTTT.

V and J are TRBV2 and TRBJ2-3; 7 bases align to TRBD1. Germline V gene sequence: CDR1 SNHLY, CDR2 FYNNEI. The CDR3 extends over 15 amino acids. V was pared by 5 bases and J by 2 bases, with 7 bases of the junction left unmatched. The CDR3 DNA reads TGTGCCAGCAGTACTGGACAGGCAATCACAGATACGCAGTATTTT. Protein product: CASSTGQAITDTQYF.

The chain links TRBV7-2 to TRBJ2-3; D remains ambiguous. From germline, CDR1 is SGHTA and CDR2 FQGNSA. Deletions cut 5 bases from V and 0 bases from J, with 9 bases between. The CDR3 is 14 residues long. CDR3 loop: CASSPPPSTDTQYF. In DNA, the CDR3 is TGTGCCAGCAGCCCCCCCCCTAGCACAGATACGCAGTATTTT. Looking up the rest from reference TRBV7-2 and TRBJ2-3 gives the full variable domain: GAGVSQSPSNKVTEKGKDVELRCDPISGHTALYWYRQSLGQGLEFLIYFQGNSAPDKSGLPSDRFSAERTGGSVSTLTIQRTQQEDSAVYLCASSPPPSTDTQYFGPGTRLTVL.

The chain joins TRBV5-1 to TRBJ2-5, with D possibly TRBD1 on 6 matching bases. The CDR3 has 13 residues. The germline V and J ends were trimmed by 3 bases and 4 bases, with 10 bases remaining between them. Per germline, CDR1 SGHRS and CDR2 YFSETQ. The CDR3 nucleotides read TGCGCCAGCAGCTCAACAGGGTTAGAGACCCAGTACTTC. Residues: CASSSTGLETQYF. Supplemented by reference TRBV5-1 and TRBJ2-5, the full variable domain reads KAGVTQTPRYLIKTRGQQVTLSCSPISGHRSVSWYQQTPGQGLQFLFEYFSETQRNKGNFPGRFSGRQFSNSRSEMNVSTLELGDSALYLCASSSTGLETQYFGPGTRLLVL.

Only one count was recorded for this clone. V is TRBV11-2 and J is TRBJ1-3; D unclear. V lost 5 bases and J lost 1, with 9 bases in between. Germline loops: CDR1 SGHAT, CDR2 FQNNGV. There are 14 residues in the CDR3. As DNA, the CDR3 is TGTGCCAGCAGCCCGGGGAGATCTGGAAACACCATATATTTT. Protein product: CASSPGRSGNTIYF. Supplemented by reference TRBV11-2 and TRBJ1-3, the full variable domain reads EAGVAQSPRYKIIEKRQSVAFWCNPISGHATLYWYQQILGQGPKLLIQFQNNGVVDDSQLPKDRFSAERLKGVDSTLKIQPAKLEDSAVYLCASSPGRSGNTIYFGEGSWLTVV.

In nucleotides, the CDR3 is TGTGCCAGCAGTGACAGGGTCAATCAGCCCCAGCATTTT. Encoded protein: CASSDRVNQPQHF. The rearrangement links TRBV7-2 to TRBJ1-5; 7 positions match TRBD1. The CDR3 has 13 amino acids. Unmatched junction bases numbered 2, after V lost 6 bases and J lost 3 bases. Germline CDR1 and CDR2: SGHTA and FQGNSA.

CDR3 residues: CASSGGQGLNEQYF. The CDR3 DNA sequence: TGTGCCAGCAGTGGAGGACAGGGACTCAACGAGCAGTACTTC. V gene TRBV6-1 combines with J gene TRBJ2-7; TRBD1 matches 8 bases. V was pared by 4 bases and J by 5 bases, with 7 bases of the junction left unmatched. The CDR3 length is 14 residues. Germline V gives CDR1 MNHNS, CDR2 SASEGT.

The CDR3 coding sequence is TGTGCCAGCAGCTCTACTAGCGGGGGGGGCCTATGGACAGATACGCAGTATTTT. Amino acid sequence: CASSSTSGGGLWTDTQYF. The chain employs TRBV7-8 and TRBJ2-3; the match to TRBD2 covers 13 bases. CDR3 size: 18 residues. CDR1 and CDR2 (germline): SGHVS, FQNEAQ. The V and J ends lost 4 bases and 3 bases, in that order; junction bases with no gene match: 10.